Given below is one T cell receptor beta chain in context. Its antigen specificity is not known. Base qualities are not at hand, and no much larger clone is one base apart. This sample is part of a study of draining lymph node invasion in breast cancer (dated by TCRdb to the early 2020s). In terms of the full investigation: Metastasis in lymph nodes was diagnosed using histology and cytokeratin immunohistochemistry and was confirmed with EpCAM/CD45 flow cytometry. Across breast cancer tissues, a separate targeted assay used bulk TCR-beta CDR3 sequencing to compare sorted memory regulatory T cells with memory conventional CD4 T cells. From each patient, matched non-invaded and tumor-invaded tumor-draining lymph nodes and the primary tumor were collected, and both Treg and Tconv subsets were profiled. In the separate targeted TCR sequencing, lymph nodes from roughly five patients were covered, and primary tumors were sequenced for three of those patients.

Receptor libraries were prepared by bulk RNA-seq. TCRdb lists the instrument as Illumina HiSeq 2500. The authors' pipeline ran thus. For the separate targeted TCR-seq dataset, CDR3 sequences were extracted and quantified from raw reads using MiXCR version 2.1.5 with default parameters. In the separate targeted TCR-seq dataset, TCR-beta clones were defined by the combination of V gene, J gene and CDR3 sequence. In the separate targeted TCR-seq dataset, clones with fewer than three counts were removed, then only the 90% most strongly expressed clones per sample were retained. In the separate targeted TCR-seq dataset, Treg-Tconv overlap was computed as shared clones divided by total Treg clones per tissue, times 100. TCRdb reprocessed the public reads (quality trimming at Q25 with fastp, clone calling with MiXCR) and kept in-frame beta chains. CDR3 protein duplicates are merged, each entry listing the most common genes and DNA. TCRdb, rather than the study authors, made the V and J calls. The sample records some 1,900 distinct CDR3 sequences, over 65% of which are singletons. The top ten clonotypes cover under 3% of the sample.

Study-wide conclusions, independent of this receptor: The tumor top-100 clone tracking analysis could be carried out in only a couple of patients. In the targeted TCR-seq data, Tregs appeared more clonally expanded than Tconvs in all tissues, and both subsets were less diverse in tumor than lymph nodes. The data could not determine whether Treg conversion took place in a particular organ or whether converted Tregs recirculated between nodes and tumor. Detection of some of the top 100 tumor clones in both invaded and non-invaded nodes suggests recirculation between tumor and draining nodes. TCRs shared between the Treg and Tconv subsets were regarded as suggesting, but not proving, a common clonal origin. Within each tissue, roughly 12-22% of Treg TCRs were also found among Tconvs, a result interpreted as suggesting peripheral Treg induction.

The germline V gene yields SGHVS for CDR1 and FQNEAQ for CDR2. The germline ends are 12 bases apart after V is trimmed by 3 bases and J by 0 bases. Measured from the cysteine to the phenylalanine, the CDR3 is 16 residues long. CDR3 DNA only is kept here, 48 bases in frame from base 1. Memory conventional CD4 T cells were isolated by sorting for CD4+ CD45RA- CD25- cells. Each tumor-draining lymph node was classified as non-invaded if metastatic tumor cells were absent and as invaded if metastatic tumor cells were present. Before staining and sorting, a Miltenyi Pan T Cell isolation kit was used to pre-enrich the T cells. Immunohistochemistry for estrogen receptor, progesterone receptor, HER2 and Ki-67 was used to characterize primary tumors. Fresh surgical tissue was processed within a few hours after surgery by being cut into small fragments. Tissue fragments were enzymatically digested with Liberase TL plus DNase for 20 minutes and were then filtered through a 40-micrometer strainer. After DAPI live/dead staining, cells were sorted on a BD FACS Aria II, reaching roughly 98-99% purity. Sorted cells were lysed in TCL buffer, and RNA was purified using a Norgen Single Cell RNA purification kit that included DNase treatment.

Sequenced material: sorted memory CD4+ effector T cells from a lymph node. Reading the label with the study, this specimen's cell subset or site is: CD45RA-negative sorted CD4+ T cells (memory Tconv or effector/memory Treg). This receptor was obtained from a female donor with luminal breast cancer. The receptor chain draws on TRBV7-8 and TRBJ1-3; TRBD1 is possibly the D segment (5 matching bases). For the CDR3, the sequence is CASSFGTASSGNTIYF. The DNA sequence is TGTGCCAGCAGCTTCGGGACGGCTAGCTCTGGAAACACCATATATTTT.